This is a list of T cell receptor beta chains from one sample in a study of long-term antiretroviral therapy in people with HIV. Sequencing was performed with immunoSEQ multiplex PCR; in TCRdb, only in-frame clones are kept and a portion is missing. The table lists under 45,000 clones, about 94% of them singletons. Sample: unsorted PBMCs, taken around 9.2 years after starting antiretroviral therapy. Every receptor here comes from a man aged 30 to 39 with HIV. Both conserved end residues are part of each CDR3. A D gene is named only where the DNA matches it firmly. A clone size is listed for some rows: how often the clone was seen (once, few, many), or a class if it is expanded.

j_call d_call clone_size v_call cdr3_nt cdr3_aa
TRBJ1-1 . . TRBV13 TGTGCCAGCAGCCTTGCCTCCACTGAAGCTTTCTTT CASSLASTEAFF
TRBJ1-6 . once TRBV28 TGTGCCAGTGTGATCGGGGGGAATTCACCCCTCCACTTT CASVIGGNSPLHF
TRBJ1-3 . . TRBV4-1 TGCGCCAGCAGCCCGCGACACTACTCTGGAAACACCATATATTTT CASSPRHYSGNTIYF
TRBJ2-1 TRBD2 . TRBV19 TGTGCCAGTAGTTCCCCCGGGACTAGCGGGGGGGCATATGAGCAGTTCTTC CASSSPGTSGGAYEQFF
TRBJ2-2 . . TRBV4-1 TGCGCCAGCAGCCAAAGGACTCCGGGGACCGGGGAGCTGTTTTTT CASSQRTPGTGELFF
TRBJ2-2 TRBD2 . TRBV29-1 TGCAGCGTCCATAATAGCGGGGGGGCGACCGGGGAGCTGTTTTTT CSVHNSGGATGELFF
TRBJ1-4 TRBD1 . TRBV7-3 TGTGCCAGCAGCCGACAGGGAGGGGAAAAACTGTTTTTT CASSRQGGEKLFF
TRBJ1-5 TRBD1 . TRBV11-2 TGTGCCAGCAGCAAACAGGGGAATAGCAATCAGCCCCAGCATTTT CASSKQGNSNQPQHF
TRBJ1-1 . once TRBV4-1 TGCGCCAGCAGCAGGACCGGGGACACTGAAGCTTTCTTT CASSRTGDTEAFF
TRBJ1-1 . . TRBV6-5 TGTGCCAGCAGTTACATCGGGGGCGCCGGGACTGAAGCTTTCTTT CASSYIGGAGTEAFF
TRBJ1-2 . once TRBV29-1 TGCAGCGTTGTGGCCGACCCCGTACATGGCTACACCTTC CSVVADPVHGYTF
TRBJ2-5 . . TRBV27 TGTGCCAGCAGTTTGACCGGGTGGAGAAGTCGGGAGACCCAGTACTTC CASSLTGWRSRETQYF
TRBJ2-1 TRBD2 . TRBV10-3 TGTGCCATCAGTGAGTCGACAGCGGGGGGCCAATCCAGCTCCTACAATGAGCAGTTCTTC CAISESTAGGQSSSYNEQFF
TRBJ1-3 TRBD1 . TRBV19 TGTGCCACCCAGACAGGGCTCTCTGGAAACACCATATATTTT CATQTGLSGNTIYF
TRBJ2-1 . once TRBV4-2 TGTGCCAGCAGCCAGGAGAGACGAAATGAGCAGTTCTTC CASSQERRNEQFF
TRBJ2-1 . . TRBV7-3 TGTGCCAGCAGCGGAACAGGGCACAATGAGCAGTTCTTC CASSGTGHNEQFF
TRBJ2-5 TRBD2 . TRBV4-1 TGCGCCAGCAGCTTCTCGACTAGCGAACAAGAGACCCAGTACTTC CASSFSTSEQETQYF
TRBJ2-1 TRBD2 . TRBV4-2 TGTGCCAGCAGCCAACTTCAGGCGAGTAGCGGGGGGGCGATTGAGCAGTTCTTC CASSQLQASSGGAIEQFF
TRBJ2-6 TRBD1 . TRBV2 TGTGCCAGCAGCGGACAGGGATCTGGGGCCAACGTCCTGACTTTC CASSGQGSGANVLTF
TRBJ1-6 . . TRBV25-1 TGTGCCAGCAGTGCCGAAGTTTATAATTCACCCCTCCACTTT CASSAEVYNSPLHF
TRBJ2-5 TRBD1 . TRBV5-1 TGCGCCAGCAGCTTAGGACAGGGGGCCAAATCTTTTCAAGAGACCCAGTACTTC CASSLGQGAKSFQETQYF
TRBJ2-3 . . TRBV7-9 TGTGCCAGCAGCAAACGGTTAGGCACAGATACGCAGTATTTT CASSKRLGTDTQYF
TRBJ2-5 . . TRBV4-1 TGCGCCAGCAGCCAGGATCAACCACGGGATCCTGGTGAGACCCAGTACTTC CASSQDQPRDPGETQYF
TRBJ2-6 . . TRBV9 TGTGCCAGCAGCGTACCCGGCAGGTTCTCTGGGGCCAACGTCCTGACTTTC CASSVPGRFSGANVLTF
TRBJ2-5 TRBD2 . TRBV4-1 TGCGCCAGCAGCTTTGGACTAGCGGGGGGGCTTGTGCAAGAGACCCAGTACTTC CASSFGLAGGLVQETQYF
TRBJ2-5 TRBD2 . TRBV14 TGTGCCAGCAGCCAAGATCGGTCTCGCGGGGGACGGGAGGAGACCCAGTACTTC CASSQDRSRGGREETQYF
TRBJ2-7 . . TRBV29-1 TGCAGCGTGCAGGGACTTGGCTACGAGCAGTACTTC CSVQGLGYEQYF
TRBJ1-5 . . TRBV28 TGTGCCAGCAGTTTATGGGCAGGGGTTAATCAGCCCCAGCATTTT CASSLWAGVNQPQHF
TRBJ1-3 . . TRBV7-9 TGTGCCAGCAGCTTAACGAGCTCTGGAAACACCATATATTTT CASSLTSSGNTIYF
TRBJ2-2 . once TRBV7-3 TGTGCCAGCAGCTTAAATCCGGGGTCTGGCACCGGGGAGCTGTTTTTT CASSLNPGSGTGELFF
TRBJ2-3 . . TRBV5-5 TGTGCCAGCAGCAAGCCGGGGGCGGCAGTGGATACGCAGTATTTT CASSKPGAAVDTQYF
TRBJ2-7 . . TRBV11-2 TGTGCCAGCAGCTTAGTCGCCAGGGCCTACGAGCAGTACTTC CASSLVARAYEQYF
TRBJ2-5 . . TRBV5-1 TGCGCCAGCAGCTCGGGACTTGGGGAGACCCAGTACTTC CASSSGLGETQYF
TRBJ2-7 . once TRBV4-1 TGCGCCAGCAGCCAAATGGCGGCTATTGTTTCCTACGAGCAGTACTTC CASSQMAAIVSYEQYF
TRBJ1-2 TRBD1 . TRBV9 TGTGCCAGCAGCGTAACGACAGGGAACTATGGCTACACCTTC CASSVTTGNYGYTF
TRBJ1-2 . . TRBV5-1 TGCGCCAGCAGCTCGGGACAAGACTATGGCTACACCTTC CASSSGQDYGYTF
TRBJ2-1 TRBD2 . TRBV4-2 TGTGCCAGCAGGCCTTCCACTAGCGGGGGGGAATACAATGAGCAGTTCTTC CASRPSTSGGEYNEQFF
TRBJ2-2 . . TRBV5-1 TGCGCCAGCAGCTTAGGGTCAGACTACACCGGGGAGCTGTTTTTT CASSLGSDYTGELFF
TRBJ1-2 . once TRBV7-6 TGTGCCAGCAGCCGCGGACAGAACTATGGCTACACCTTC CASSRGQNYGYTF
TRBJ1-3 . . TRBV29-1 TGCAGCGTACAGAGAGACAGGAGCTCTGGAAACACCATATATTTT CSVQRDRSSGNTIYF
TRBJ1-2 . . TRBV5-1 TGCGCCAGCAGCCCCTCGGGACCCGGGATCAGCTATGGCTACACCTTC CASSPSGPGISYGYTF
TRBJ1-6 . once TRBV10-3 TGTGCCACCAGGAGCCAGGGCCAGGCCCACAATTCACCCCTCCACTTT CATRSQGQAHNSPLHF
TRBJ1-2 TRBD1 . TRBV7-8 TGTGCCAGCAGCTCCTCAGACAGGGCGGGTGGCTACACCTTC CASSSSDRAGGYTF
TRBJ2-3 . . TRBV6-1 TGTGCCAGCAGTGAGGGGGCTAGCACAGATACGCAGTATTTT CASSEGASTDTQYF
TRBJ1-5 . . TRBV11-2 TGTGCCAGCAGCTTAGAGGGTAGCAATCAGCCCCAGCATTTT CASSLEGSNQPQHF
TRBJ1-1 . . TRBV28 TGTGCCAGCAGTCTGATGAACACTGAAGCTTTCTTT CASSLMNTEAFF
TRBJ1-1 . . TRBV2 TGTGCCAGCAACCCCCTGGGGGGAGGGAGGCCTGAAGCTTTCTTT CASNPLGGGRPEAFF
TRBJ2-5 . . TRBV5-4 TGTGCCAGCAGCTTGTTGGGGACCAGCCTTCAAGAGACCCAGTACTTC CASSLLGTSLQETQYF
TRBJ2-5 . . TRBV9 TGTGCCAGCAGCGTCGCCAGAAGTATGGCAGAGACCCAGTACTTC CASSVARSMAETQYF
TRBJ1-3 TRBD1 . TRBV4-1 TGCGCCAGCAGCCAAGTGCACAGGGGGCTTGGAAACACCATATATTTT CASSQVHRGLGNTIYF
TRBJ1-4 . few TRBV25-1 TGTGCCAGCAGTGGCCGCCTTAATGAAAAACTGTTTTTT CASSGRLNEKLFF
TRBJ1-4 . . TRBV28 TGTGCCAGCAGTCCCCCCCTCCCAGCAACTAATGAAAAACTGTTTTTT CASSPPLPATNEKLFF
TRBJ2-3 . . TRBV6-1 TGTGCCAGCAGTGTGTGGGGGCCCCCCACAGATACGCAGTATTTT CASSVWGPPTDTQYF
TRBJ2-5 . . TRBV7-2 TGTGCCAGCACCATCGGAGGGGACCAAGAGACCCAGTACTTC CASTIGGDQETQYF
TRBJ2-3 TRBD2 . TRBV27 TGTGCCAGCAGTTTAAGGTCCACGGGGGGGGGCGGTTTCACAGATACGCAGTATTTT CASSLRSTGGGGFTDTQYF
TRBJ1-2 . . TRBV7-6 TGTGCCAGCAGCTTCGACAGCTATGGCTACACCTTC CASSFDSYGYTF
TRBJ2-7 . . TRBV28 TGTGCCAGCAGTTTGTTCCAGGGAGGTTCCTACGAGCAGTACTTC CASSLFQGGSYEQYF